These 32 T cell receptor beta chains share one sample of origin, sequenced in a study of blood T cell repertoires in COVID-19. Data came from immunoSEQ multiplex PCR; TCRdb stores just in-frame clones and leaves some out. The data show roughly 200,000 clones, 83% seen once. Specimen: peripheral blood. The receptors here all came from a woman in her 30s with COVID-19, enrolled during active disease.

This clone appeared a few times. V and J are TRBV5-4 and TRBJ1-1, with 10 positions matching TRBD1. V lost 4 bases, J lost 4 bases, and 7 bases stayed unmatched. This CDR3 has 15 residues. Germline V gives CDR1 SGHNT, CDR2 YYREEE (reference sequence). Written as DNA, the CDR3 is TGTGCCAGCAGCGCCCCGGGACAGGGGCTCACTGAAGCTTTCTTT. Translated, it gives CASSAPGQGLTEAFF.

This chain links TRBV9 with TRBJ1-4; D unresolved. The germline V gene has CDR1 SGDLS and CDR2 YYNGEE. CDR3 length: 19 residues. V lost 5 bases, J lost 0 bases, and 23 bases lay in between. The CDR3 coding sequence is TGTGCCAGCAGGCCCAGAGGGCAGTCAGAAGACCCAACTAATGAAAAACTGTTTTTT. It translates to CASRPRGQSEDPTNEKLFF.

The J gene is TRBJ2-2, the V gene TRBV4-2; TRBD2 matches at 10 bases. CDR1 is LGHNA, CDR2 YNFKEQ, per germline. The CDR3 is 18 residues long. After removal of 1 base from V and 5 bases from J, the junction contained 10 bases not matched to a gene. The CDR3 sequence is CASSQVILAGGSTGELFF. The CDR3 DNA reads TGTGCCAGCAGCCAAGTGATTTTAGCGGGGGGCAGTACCGGGGAGCTGTTTTTT.

V is TRBV7-9 and J is TRBJ1-2, with no clear D. The CDR3 totals 15 residues. The V gene's germline CDR1 is SEHNR and CDR2 FQNEAQ (reference sequence). V was pared by 6 bases and J by 7 bases, with 21 bases between. CDR3 DNA: TGTGCCAGCAGTCACCCAGGACTGATTCCTTTTGGCTACACCTTC. It translates to CASSHPGLIPFGYTF.

The genes are TRBV5-4 and TRBJ2-6, with TRBD1 identical over 7 bases. Germline CDR1 is SGHNT and CDR2 is YYREEE (reference sequence). CDR3 length: 16 residues. With 5 bases clipped from V and 2 bases from J, the junction kept 7 bases outside the gene matches. The CDR3 here is CASSRGGAAGANVLTF. The DNA of the CDR3 is TGTGCCAGCAGTAGAGGGGGCGCAGCTGGGGCCAACGTCCTGACTTTC.

The chain joins TRBV14 to TRBJ1-1; no clear D. Trimming took 3 bases from V and 8 from J, leaving 10 bases between them. The CDR3 is 12 amino acids. Germline CDR1 is SGHDN and CDR2 is FVKESK. CDR3 DNA sequence: TGTGCCAGCAGCCATACTTACGGGGAAGCTTTCTTT. Protein: CASSHTYGEAFF. Complete variable domain (other parts from reference TRBV14 and TRBJ1-1): EAGVTQFPSHSVIEKGQTVTLRCDPISGHDNLYWYRRVMGKEIKFLLHFVKESKQDESGMPNNRFLAERTGGTYSTLKVQPAELEDSGVYFCASSHTYGEAFFGQGTRLTVV.

The chain joins TRBV25-1 to TRBJ2-7; D is perhaps TRBD2 (6 bases). CDR3 size: 13 residues. V dropped 6 bases and J dropped 4 bases, with 13 bases sitting between them. CDR1 and CDR2 (germline): MGHDK, SYGVNS. The CDR3 sequence is CASSRDFGYEQYF. Here the CDR3 DNA reads TGTGCCAGCAGCCGGGACTTCGGGTACGAGCAGTACTTC.

V gene TRBV24-1 combines with J gene TRBJ2-7; 10 positions agree with TRBD1. The ends lost 9 bases at V and 4 bases at J; junction bases unmatched: 2. CDR3 length: 12 residues. Germline CDR1 reads KGHDR; CDR2 reads SFDVKD. The CDR3 loop reads CATGTGEYEQYF. The CDR3, as DNA: TGTGCCACCGGGACAGGGGAATACGAGCAGTACTTC.

The table lists this clone with a few counts. The chain employs TRBV9 and TRBJ1-2; D call uncertain. Trimming shortened V by 4 bases and J by 6 bases, and 13 bases separated the two germline ends. The CDR3 spans 13 residues. From germline, CDR1 is SGDLS and CDR2 YYNGEE. CDR3 loop: CASSLQKYHGYTF. In DNA form, the CDR3 reads TGTGCCAGCAGCTTACAGAAATACCATGGCTACACCTTC.

This chain joins TRBV3-1 (or the pseudogene TRBV3-2) and TRBJ1-6; 9 bases are shared with TRBD1. Losses at the gene ends were 3 bases for V and 5 bases for J; bases not matched to a gene: 2. The CDR3 is 15 residues long. CDR1 LGHDT and CDR2 YNNKEL come from the germline V gene (reference sequence). This chain's CDR3 is CASSQRDRDNSPLHF. The CDR3 coding sequence is TGTGCCAGCAGCCAGAGGGACAGGGATAATTCACCCCTCCACTTT.

The chain recombines TRBV30 with TRBJ2-7, with 8 bases identical to TRBD2. Looked up from germline, CDR1 is GTSNPN and CDR2 is SVGIG (reference sequence). This CDR3 comprises 15 residues. Trimming took 2 bases from V and 4 from J; bases not matched to a gene: 10. CDR3 nucleotide sequence: TGTGCCTGGAGTCTGTACGAGCGGGGGTTGTACGAGCAGTACTTC. This gives the protein CAWSLYERGLYEQYF.

The chain joins TRBV28 to TRBJ2-2, with TRBD2 matching over 10 bases. CDR1 and CDR2 from the germline V gene are MDHEN and SYDVKM. The CDR3 consists of 13 residues. Trimming at V came to 10 bases and at J to 7 bases, leaving 6 bases not matched to a gene. The CDR3 region is CATRGLARGELFF. The CDR3 DNA follows: TGTGCCACCCGGGGACTAGCGCGCGGGGAGCTGTTTTTT.

This chain uses TRBV27 with TRBJ2-7; no clear D gene. The germline V and J ends were trimmed by 4 bases and 3 bases, with 4 bases remaining between them. CDR3 size: 11 residues. Germline loops: CDR1 MNHEY, CDR2 SMNVEV (reference sequence). CDR3 sequence: CASSSLYEQYF. The DNA of the CDR3 is TGTGCCAGCAGTTCCCTCTACGAGCAGTACTTC.

The chain carries TRBV5-5 and TRBJ2-3; 9 nucleotides agree with TRBD2. The germline V gene has CDR1 SGHKS and CDR2 YYEKEE (reference sequence). Losses at the gene ends were 2 bases for V and 6 bases for J; bases not matched to a gene: 7. CDR3 length equals 15 residues. CDR3 DNA sequence: TGTGCCAGCAGCTTCTTTCCTAGCGGGGAGGATACGCAGTATTTT. Translated: CASSFFPSGEDTQYF.

The gene calls are TRBV13 and TRBJ2-2; D gene uncertain. V was pared by 3 bases and J by 6 bases, with 2 bases between. From germline, CDR1 is PRHDT and CDR2 FYEKMQ (reference sequence). This CDR3 spans 11 amino acids. The CDR3 region is CASSFAGELFF. DNA for the CDR3: TGTGCCAGCAGCTTCGCCGGGGAGCTGTTTTTT.

For the CDR3, the DNA is TGTGCCAGCAGCGGAAACGGGAGATACAATGAGCAGTTCTTC. It is translated as CASSGNGRYNEQFF. V and J are TRBV14 and TRBJ2-1; possible D gene TRBD2, 6 bases. Trimming shortened V by 5 bases and J by 4 bases, and 12 bases separated the two germline ends. Germline-derived CDR1 and CDR2 are SGHDN and FVKESK. The CDR3 runs to 14 residues. The entire variable domain, with the rest obtained from reference TRBV14 and TRBJ2-1, is as follows: EAGVTQFPSHSVIEKGQTVTLRCDPISGHDNLYWYRRVMGKEIKFLLHFVKESKQDESGMPNNRFLAERTGGTYSTLKVQPAELEDSGVYFCASSGNGRYNEQFFGPGTRLTVL.

V and J are TRBV30 and TRBJ2-1, with D possibly being TRBD2 (5 bases). V was cut by 5 bases and J by 5 bases, with 28 bases left in between. This CDR3 comprises 18 residues. Germline V gives CDR1 GTSNPN, CDR2 SVGIG (reference sequence). The CDR3 is CAWWGLTKKLPQDNEQFF. The CDR3, as DNA: TGTGCCTGGTGGGGTCTGACTAAAAAGCTACCTCAGGACAATGAGCAGTTCTTC.

The genes are TRBV24-1 and TRBJ2-1; perhaps TRBD1 as D (5 bases). Germline values: CDR1 KGHDR, CDR2 SFDVKD. The CDR3 length is 15 residues. V shed 9 bases and J shed 7 bases, with 21 bases lying between them. The CDR3 loop reads CATSGRVSPDNEQFF. The CDR3 nucleotides are TGTGCCACCTCCGGCAGGGTAAGTCCCGATAATGAGCAGTTCTTC.

The chain combines TRBV2 with TRBJ2-2; TRBD2 might be the D (5 bases). The CDR3 has 15 amino acids. Germline V gives CDR1 SNHLY, CDR2 FYNNEI. The V and J ends lost 3 bases and 0 bases respectively, with 8 bases between them. CDR3 nucleotide sequence: TGTGCCAGCAGTGAGCTAGCAGCGAACACCGGGGAGCTGTTTTTT. It is translated as CASSELAANTGELFF.

The chain couples TRBV5-6 to TRBJ2-1; D remains unclear. This CDR3 is built from 15 residues. CDR1 SGHDT and CDR2 YYEEEE come from the germline V gene. V was trimmed by 1 base and J by 0 bases, leaving 8 bases between them. The CDR3 reads CASSLMAVSYNEQFF. DNA for the CDR3: TGTGCCAGCAGCTTGATGGCGGTCTCCTACAATGAGCAGTTCTTC.

V and J are TRBV5-1 and TRBJ2-7; 12 positions match TRBD1. V was pared by 4 bases and J by 3 bases, with 11 bases of the junction left unmatched. Germline lookup yields CDR1 SGHRS and CDR2 YFSETQ. This CDR3 contains 17 residues. The CDR3 loop is CASSTGQGARGDYEQYF. DNA of the CDR3: TGCGCCAGCAGCACGGGACAGGGGGCCAGAGGGGACTACGAGCAGTACTTC.

Remarks on this clone: A much larger clonotype is one base distant, so this may be a read error. This chain connects TRBV11-3 to TRBJ2-5; a weak D match, TRBD1 (6 bases). V lost 3 bases and J lost 2, with 7 bases in between. Per germline, CDR1 SGHNT and CDR2 YENEEA. The CDR3 totals 13 residues. For the CDR3, the DNA is TGTGCCAGCAGCTTGGGGGCGCAAGAGACCCAGTACTTC. Translated: CASSLGAQETQYF.

V is TRBV6-5 and J is TRBJ1-5; the match to TRBD1 covers 7 bases. The V and J ends lost 5 bases and 4 bases, in that order; junction bases with no gene match: 5. CDR1 and CDR2 (germline): MNHEY, SVGAGI. This CDR3 is 14 amino acids long. The CDR3 DNA reads as TGTGCCAGCAGTCGACAGGGAAGGAATCAGCCCCAGCATTTT. The encoded protein is CASSRQGRNQPQHF.

J is TRBJ1-1 and V is TRBV20-1, with D possibly matching TRBD1 (5 bases). The CDR3 extends over 11 amino acids. V was clipped by 0 bases and J by 9 bases, with 8 bases between them. The germline V gene has CDR1 DFQATT and CDR2 SNEGSKA (reference sequence). CDR3: CSARDREKAFF. Here the CDR3 DNA reads TGCAGTGCTAGAGACAGGGAAAAAGCTTTCTTT.

This chain uses TRBV27 with TRBJ2-1; 13 bases agree with TRBD2. The CDR3 runs to 14 residues. CDR1 is MNHEY and CDR2 is SMNVEV in the germline V gene (reference sequence). V lost 6 bases, J lost 6 bases, and 2 bases stayed unmatched. CDR3 sequence reads: CASRTSGRPNEQFF. The CDR3 DNA is TGTGCCAGCAGGACTAGCGGGAGGCCCAATGAGCAGTTCTTC.

The rearrangement joins TRBV21-1 to TRBJ2-5; the table's D gene call, TRBD2, was not cross checked with the DNA. TRBV21-1 is classified as a pseudogene. CDR3 size: 16 residues. The CDR3 region is CASSQGRSGGRETQYF. In nucleotides, the CDR3 is TGTGCCAGCAGCCAAGGTAGATCGGGGGGGCGCGAGACCCAGTACTTC.

The CDR3 spells CASSLDRGGYGYTF. CDR3 sequence (DNA): TGTGCCAGCAGCTTAGACAGGGGCGGCTATGGCTACACCTTC. V is TRBV7-2 and J is TRBJ1-2, with 7 bases matching TRBD1. Germline loops: CDR1 SGHTA, CDR2 FQGNSA. The CDR3 is 14 residues long. V lost 1 base to trimming and J lost 4 bases; unmatched junction nucleotides: 3.

This chain links TRBV5-1 with TRBJ2-1, with 13 bases matching TRBD2. CDR1 and CDR2 (germline): SGHRS, YFSETQ. Germline trimming cut 1 base from V and 9 bases from J; bases unmatched to any gene: 1. The CDR3 is 14 residues long. CDR3 loop: CASSLTSGGVEQFF. DNA for the CDR3: TGCGCCAGCAGCTTGACTAGCGGGGGGGTTGAGCAGTTCTTC.

This clone was counted a few times. The V call is TRBV19, the J call TRBJ1-5; 8 bases are shared with TRBD1. Trimming at V came to 2 bases and at J to 7 bases, leaving 7 bases not matched to a gene. Germline CDR1 reads LNHDA; CDR2 reads SQIVND (reference sequence). The CDR3 extends over 15 amino acids. The CDR3 DNA reads as TGTGCCAGTAGTATACCCGGACAGGGTGAACAGCCCCAGCATTTT. This sequence encodes CASSIPGQGEQPQHF.

The V call is TRBV6-5, the J call TRBJ2-7; maybe TRBD2 (5 bases). The CDR3 covers 14 residues. CDR1 and CDR2 (germline): MNHEY, SVGAGI. V was cut by 2 bases and J by 3 bases, with 11 bases left in between. CDR3 residues: CASSYRRLNYEQYF. The CDR3 coding sequence is TGTGCCAGCAGTTACCGACGACTAAACTACGAGCAGTACTTC.

The chain recombines TRBV7-8 with TRBJ1-4, with a weak D call TRBD1 (5 bases). This CDR3 is built from 16 residues. Trimming took 4 bases from V and 14 from J, leaving 26 bases between them. Germline CDR1 and CDR2: SGHVS and FQNEAQ. CDR3 nucleotide sequence: TGTGCCAGCAGCTACCCGCCGGGAGGGACCCAGGTTGGGCTGTTTTTT. It encodes CASSYPPGGTQVGLFF.

This clone was recorded a few times. The rearrangement links TRBV7-9 to TRBJ2-7, with D unclear. Germline V gene lookup returns CDR1 SEHNR and CDR2 FQNEAQ (reference sequence). Trimming took 5 bases from V and 5 from J, leaving 4 bases between them. This CDR3 spans 10 amino acids. Written as DNA, the CDR3 is TGTGCCAGCAGCAATAACGAGCAGTACTTC. Its protein product is CASSNNEQYF.